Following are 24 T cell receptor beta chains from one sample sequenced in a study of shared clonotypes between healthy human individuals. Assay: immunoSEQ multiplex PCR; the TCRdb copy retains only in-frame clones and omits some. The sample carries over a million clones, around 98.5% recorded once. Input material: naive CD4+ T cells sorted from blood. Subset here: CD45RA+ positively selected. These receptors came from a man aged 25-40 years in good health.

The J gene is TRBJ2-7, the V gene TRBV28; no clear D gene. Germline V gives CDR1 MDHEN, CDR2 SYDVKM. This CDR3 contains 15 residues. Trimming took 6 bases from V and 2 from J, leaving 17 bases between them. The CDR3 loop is CASSRRRLTTYEQYF. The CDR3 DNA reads TGTGCCAGCAGCCGTAGACGACTTACCACCTACGAGCAGTACTTC.

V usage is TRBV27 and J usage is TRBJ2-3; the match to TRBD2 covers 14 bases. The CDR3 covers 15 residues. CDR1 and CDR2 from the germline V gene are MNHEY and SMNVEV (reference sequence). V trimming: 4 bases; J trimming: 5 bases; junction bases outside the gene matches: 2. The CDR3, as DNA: TGTGCCAGCAGTTGGGGACTAGCGGGAGAAGATACGCAGTATTTT. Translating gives CASSWGLAGEDTQYF.

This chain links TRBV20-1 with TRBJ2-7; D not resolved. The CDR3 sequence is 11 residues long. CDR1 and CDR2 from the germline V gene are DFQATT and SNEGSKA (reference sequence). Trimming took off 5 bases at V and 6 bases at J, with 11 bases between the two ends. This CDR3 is CSAGRSSEQYF. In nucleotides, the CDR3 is TGCAGTGCTGGACGGTCTAGCGAGCAGTACTTC.

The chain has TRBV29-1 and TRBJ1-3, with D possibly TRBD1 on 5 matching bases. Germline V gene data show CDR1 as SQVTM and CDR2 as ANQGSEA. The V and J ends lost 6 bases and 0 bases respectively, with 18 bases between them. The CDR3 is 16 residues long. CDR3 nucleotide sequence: TGCAGCGTCACCAGCACGGGACTCAGCTCTGGAAACACCATATATTTT. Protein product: CSVTSTGLSSGNTIYF.

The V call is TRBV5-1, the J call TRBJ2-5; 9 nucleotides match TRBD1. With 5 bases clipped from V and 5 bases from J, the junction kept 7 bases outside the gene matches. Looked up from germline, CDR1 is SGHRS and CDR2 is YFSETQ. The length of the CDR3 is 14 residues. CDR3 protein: CASSYLGQGETQYF. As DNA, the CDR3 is TGCGCCAGCAGTTATCTCGGACAGGGGGAGACCCAGTACTTC.

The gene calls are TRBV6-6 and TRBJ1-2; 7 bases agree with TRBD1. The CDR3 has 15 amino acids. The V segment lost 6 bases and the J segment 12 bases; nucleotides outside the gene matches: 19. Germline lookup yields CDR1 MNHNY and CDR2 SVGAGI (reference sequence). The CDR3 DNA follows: TGTGCCAGCAGCCCTCCCGAGACAGGGATGAATCTTCACACCTTC. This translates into CASSPPETGMNLHTF.

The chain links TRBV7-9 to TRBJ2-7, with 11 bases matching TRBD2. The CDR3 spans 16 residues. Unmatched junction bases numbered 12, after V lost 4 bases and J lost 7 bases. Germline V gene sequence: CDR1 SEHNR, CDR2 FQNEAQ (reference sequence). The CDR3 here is CASSSNPLAGGREQYF. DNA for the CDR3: TGTGCCAGCAGCTCCAACCCTCTAGCGGGAGGTCGAGAGCAGTACTTC.

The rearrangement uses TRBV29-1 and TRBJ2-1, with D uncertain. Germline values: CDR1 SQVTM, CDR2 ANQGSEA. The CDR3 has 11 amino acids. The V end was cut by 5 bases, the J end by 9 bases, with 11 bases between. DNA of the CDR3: TGCAGCGTTCTGCGATCTGTTGAGCAGTTCTTC. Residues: CSVLRSVEQFF.

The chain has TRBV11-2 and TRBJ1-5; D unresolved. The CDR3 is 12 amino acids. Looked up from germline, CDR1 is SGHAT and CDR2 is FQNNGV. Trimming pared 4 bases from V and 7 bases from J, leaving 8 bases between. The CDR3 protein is CASSSMGQPQHF. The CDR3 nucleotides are TGTGCCAGCAGCTCGATGGGGCAGCCCCAGCATTTT.

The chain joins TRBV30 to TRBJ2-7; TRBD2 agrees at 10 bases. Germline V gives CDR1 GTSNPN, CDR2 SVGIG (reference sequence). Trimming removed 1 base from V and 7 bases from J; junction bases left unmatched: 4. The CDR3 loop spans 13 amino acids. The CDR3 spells CAWSEGLAREQYF. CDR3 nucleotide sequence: TGTGCCTGGAGTGAGGGACTAGCGCGAGAGCAGTACTTC.

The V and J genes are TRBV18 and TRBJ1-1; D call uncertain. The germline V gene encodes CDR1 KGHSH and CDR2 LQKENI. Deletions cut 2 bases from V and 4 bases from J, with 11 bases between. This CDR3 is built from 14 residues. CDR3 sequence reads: CASSPIAGGTEAFF. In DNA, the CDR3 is TGTGCCAGCTCACCAATCGCGGGAGGCACTGAAGCTTTCTTT.

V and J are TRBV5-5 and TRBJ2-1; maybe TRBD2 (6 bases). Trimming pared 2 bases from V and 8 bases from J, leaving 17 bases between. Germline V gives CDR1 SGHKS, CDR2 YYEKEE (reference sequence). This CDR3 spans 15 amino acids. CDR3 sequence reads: CASSLSGTAVHEQFF. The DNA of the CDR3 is TGTGCCAGCAGCTTATCCGGGACTGCCGTCCATGAGCAGTTCTTC.

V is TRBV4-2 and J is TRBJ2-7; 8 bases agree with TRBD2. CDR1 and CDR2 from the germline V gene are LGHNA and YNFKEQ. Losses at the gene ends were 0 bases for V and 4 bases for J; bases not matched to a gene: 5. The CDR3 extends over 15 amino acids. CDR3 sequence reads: CASSQDSGSIYEQYF. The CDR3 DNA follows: TGTGCCAGCAGCCAAGACAGCGGGAGCATTTACGAGCAGTACTTC.

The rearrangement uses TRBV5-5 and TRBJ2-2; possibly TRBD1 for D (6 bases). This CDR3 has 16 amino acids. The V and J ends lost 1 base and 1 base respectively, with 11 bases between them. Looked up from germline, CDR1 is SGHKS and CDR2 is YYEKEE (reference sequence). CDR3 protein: CASSLHETGNTGELFF. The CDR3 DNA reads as TGTGCCAGCAGCTTGCATGAGACAGGGAACACCGGGGAGCTGTTTTTT.

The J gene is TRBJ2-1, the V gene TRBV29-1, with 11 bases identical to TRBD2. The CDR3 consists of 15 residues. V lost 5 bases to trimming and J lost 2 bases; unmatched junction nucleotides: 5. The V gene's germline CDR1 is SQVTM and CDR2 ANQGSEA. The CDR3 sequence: CSVTRTSGPYNEQFF. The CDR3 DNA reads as TGCAGCGTTACGCGGACTAGCGGGCCCTACAATGAGCAGTTCTTC.

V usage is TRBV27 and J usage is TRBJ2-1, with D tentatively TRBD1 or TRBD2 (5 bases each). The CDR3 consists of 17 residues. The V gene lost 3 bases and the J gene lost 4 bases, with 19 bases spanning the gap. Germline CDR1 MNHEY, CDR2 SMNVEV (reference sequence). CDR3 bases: TGTGCCAGCAGTTTTTACGCCGGGACCTGGGGGTACAATGAGCAGTTCTTC. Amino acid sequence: CASSFYAGTWGYNEQFF.

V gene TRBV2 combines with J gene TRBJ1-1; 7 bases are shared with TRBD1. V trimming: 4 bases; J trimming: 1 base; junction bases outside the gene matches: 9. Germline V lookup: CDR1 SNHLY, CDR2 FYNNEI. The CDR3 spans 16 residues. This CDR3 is CASSVGQTPPNTEAFF. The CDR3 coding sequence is TGTGCCAGCAGTGTGGGACAGACACCACCGAACACTGAAGCTTTCTTT.

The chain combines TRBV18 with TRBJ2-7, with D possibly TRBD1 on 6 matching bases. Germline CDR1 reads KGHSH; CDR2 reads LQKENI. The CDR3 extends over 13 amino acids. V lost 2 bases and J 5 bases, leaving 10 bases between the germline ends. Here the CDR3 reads CASSPIGGHEQYF. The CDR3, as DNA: TGTGCCAGCTCACCAATTGGGGGCCACGAGCAGTACTTC.

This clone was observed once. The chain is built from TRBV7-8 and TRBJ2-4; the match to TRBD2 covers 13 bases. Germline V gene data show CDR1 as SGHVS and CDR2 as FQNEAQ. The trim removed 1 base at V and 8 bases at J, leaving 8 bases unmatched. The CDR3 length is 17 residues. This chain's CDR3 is CASSLVGGTSGTHIQYF. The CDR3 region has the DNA TGTGCCAGCAGCTTAGTGGGTGGGACTAGCGGGACCCACATTCAGTACTTC.

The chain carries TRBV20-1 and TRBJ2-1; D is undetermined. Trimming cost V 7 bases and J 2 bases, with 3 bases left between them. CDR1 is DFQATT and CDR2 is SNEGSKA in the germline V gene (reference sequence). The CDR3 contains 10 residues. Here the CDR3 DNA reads TGCAGTGTCACCTACAATGAGCAGTTCTTC. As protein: CSVTYNEQFF.

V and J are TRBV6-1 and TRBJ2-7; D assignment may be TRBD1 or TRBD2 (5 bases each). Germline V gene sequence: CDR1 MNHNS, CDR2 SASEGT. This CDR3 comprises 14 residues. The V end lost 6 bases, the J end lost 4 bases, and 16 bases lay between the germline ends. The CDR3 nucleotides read TGTGCCAGCAGCGAGAGGGGACCCCCTTACGAGCAGTACTTC. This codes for CASSERGPPYEQYF.

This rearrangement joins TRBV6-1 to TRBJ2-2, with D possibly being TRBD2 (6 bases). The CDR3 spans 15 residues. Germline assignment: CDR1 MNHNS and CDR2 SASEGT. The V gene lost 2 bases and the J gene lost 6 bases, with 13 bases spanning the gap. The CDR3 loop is CASSEPGRSAGELFF. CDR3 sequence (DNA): TGTGCCAGCAGTGAACCAGGGAGGTCCGCCGGGGAGCTGTTTTTT.

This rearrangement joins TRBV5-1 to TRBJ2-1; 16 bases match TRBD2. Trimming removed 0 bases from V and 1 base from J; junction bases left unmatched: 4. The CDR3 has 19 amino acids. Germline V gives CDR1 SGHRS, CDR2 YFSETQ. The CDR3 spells CASSLAGLAGGPSYNEQFF. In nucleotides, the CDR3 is TGCGCCAGCAGCTTGGCGGGACTAGCGGGAGGGCCTTCCTACAATGAGCAGTTCTTC. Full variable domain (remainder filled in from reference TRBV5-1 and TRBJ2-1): KAGVTQTPRYLIKTRGQQVTLSCSPISGHRSVSWYQQTPGQGLQFLFEYFSETQRNKGNFPGRFSGRQFSNSRSEMNVSTLELGDSALYLCASSLAGLAGGPSYNEQFFGPGTRLTVL.

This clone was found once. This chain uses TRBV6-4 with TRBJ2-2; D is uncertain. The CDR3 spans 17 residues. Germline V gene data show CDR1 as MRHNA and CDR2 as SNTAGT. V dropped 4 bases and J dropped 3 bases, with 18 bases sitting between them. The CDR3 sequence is CASSASKGPPDTGELFF. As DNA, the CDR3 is TGTGCCAGCAGTGCCTCAAAGGGCCCGCCGGACACCGGGGAGCTGTTTTTT.